Described below is a single T cell receptor (beta chain) sequence and its context. It has no known antigen specificity. Per-base quality was not reported, and no clone a single base away is much larger than it. This sample was included in a study of blood T cell repertoires in COVID-19 (dated by TCRdb to about 2020). Looking at the study overall: Collaborator samples came from the United States, Italy and Spain and covered acute and convalescent phases of COVID-19. The prospective study material was composed of cDNA or gDNA derived from T cells, B-cell-depleted T cells, or PBMCs. A freely available public database, intended as a resource for researchers studying the immune response to SARS-CoV-2, is where the repertoires were released. Sample metadata almost always included a de-identified subject ID, COVID-19 status, age in years and sex. Subjects who had been exposed to COVID-19, were actively infected with it, or had recovered from it provided the deeply sampled blood TCRbeta repertoires that made up the dataset. The samples were drawn from two sources: the first 160 participants of the ongoing ImmuneRACE study, and 1,254 subjects contributed by 6 global collaborators. HLA class I and class II types, where available, came from metadata supplied by the sample provider rather than from assay-based typing.

V is pruned by 3 bases and J by 3 bases, leaving 4 bases of the junction without a gene match. Reading the germline V gene gives CDR1 LGHNT and CDR2 FRNRAP. The CDR3 spans 16 residues, from the cysteine through the phenylalanine. Only CDR3 DNA is held: 48 bases, read in frame from base 1. Whole blood was collected in K2EDTA tubes by collaborating institutions according to the institutions' own protocols. For TCRbeta analysis, collaborators shipped samples in one of three forms: frozen whole blood, isolated PBMCs, or DNA extracted from either of those sample types. On the study overall, not on this receptor specifically: Clinical and demographic metadata were provided uncurated, with the amount varying by source and participant.

TCRbeta CDR3 regions were amplified from genomic DNA using the immunoSEQ Assay, a bias-controlled multiplex PCR. Per the authors' processing: Nucleated cell counts per sample were estimated from amplification of reference gene primers within the assay. To quantify the absolute abundance of each unique TCRbeta CDR3 rearrangement, sequence reads were collapsed and filtered. For each sample, productive Simpson clonality was calculated by taking the square root of Simpson's diversity index across productive rearrangements. The clones in this table, taken by TCRdb from immuneACCESS, are in-frame only. Not every clone is retained; where verified, under half of the shortfall comes from an unresolved V gene, and the cause of the rest is unknown. V, J and clone size were drawn from that table, and D and trimming were deduced from the DNA. The sample table shows roughly 200,000 clones, and 70% to 90% are seen once. Of the sample, 11% is held by the ten largest clones.

The TCR sequence derives from a human donor with active or convalescent COVID-19. The donor label of this sample is uncertain. Material: peripheral blood. The chain employs TRBV12-5 and TRBJ2-1, and TRBD2 aligns with 11 junction nucleotides. CDR3 sequence: CASGLSLAGGYNEQFF. The DNA sequence is as follows: TGTGCTAGTGGTTTATCCCTAGCGGGGGGCTACAATGAGCAGTTCTTC.